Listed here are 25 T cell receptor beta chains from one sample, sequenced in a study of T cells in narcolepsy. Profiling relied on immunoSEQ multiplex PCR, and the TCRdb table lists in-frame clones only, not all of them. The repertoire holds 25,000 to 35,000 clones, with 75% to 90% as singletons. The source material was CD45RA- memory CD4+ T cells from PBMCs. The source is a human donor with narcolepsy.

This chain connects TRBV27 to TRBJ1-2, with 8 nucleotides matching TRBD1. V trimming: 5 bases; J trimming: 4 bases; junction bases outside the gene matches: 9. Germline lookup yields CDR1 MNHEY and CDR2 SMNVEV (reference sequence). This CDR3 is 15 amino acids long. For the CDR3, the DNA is TGTGCCAGCAGTCTTCTCGGACAGGGAGGCTATGGCTACACCTTC. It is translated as CASSLLGQGGYGYTF.

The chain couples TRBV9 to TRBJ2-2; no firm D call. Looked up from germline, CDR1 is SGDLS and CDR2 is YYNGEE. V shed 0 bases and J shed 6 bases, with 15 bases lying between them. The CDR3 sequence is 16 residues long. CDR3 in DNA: TGTGCCAGCAGCGTAGCTACTGCTAGTTCTCCCGGGGAGCTGTTTTTT. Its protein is CASSVATASSPGELFF.

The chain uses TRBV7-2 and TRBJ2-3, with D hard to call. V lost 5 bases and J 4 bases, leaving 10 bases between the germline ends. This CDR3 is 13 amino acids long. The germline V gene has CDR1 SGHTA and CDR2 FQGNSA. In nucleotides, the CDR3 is TGTGCCAGCAGCCCGAGAAGGGCAGATACGCAGTATTTT. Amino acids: CASSPRRADTQYF.

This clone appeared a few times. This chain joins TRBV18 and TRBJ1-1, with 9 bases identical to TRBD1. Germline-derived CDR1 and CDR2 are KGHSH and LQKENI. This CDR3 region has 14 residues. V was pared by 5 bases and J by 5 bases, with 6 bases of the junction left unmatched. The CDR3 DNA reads TGTGCCAGCTCATTACAGGGGGCCGGGACTGAAGCTTTCTTT. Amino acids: CASSLQGAGTEAFF.

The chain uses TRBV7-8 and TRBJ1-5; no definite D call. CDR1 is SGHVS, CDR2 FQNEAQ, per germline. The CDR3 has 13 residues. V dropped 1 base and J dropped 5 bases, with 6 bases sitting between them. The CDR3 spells CASSLDTDQPQHF. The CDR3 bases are TGTGCCAGCAGCTTAGACACGGATCAGCCCCAGCATTTT.

The CDR3, as DNA: TGTGCCAGCAGCCAGGGACCGGGTTATGGCTACACCTTC. Its protein product is CASSQGPGYGYTF. The rearrangement joins TRBV5-8 to TRBJ1-2; the D gene is possibly TRBD1 (5 bases). The CDR3 runs 13 residues. V lost 4 bases and J lost 5, with 12 bases in between. CDR1 SGHTS and CDR2 YDEGEE come from the germline V gene.

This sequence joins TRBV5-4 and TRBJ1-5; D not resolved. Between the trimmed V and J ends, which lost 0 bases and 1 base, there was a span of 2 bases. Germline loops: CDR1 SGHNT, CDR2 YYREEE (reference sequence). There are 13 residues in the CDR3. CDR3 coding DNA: TGTGCCAGCAGCTTGGGAAGCAATCAGCCCCAGCATTTT. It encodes CASSLGSNQPQHF.

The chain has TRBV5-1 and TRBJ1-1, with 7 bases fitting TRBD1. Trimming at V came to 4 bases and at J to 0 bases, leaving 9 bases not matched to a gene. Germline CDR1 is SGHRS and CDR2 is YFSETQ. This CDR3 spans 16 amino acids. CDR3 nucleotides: TGCGCCAGCAGCGGGGACAGTTTCTTCATGAACACTGAAGCTTTCTTT. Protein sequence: CASSGDSFFMNTEAFF.

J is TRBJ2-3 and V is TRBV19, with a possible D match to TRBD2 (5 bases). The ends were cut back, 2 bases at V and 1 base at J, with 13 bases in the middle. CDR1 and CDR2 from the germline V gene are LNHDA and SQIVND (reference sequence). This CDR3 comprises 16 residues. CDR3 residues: CASSISSGARTDTQYF. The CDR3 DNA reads TGTGCCAGTAGTATATCCAGCGGTGCTCGCACAGATACGCAGTATTTT.

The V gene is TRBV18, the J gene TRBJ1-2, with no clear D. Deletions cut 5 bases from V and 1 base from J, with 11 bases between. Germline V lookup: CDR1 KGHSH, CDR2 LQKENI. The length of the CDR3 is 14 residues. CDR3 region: CASSAGEVNYGYTF. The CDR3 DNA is TGTGCCAGCTCAGCAGGCGAGGTTAACTATGGCTACACCTTC. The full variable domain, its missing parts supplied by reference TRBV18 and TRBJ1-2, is NAGVMQNPRHLVRRRGQEARLRCSPMKGHSHVYWYRQLPEEGLKFMVYLQKENIIDESGMPKERFSAEFPKEGPSILRIQQVVRGDSAAYFCASSAGEVNYGYTFGSGTRLTVV.

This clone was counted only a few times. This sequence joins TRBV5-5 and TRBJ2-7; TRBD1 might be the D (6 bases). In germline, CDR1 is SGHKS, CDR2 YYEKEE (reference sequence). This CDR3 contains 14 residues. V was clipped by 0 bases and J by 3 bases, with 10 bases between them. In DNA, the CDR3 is TGTGCCAGCAGCTTGGGGGGGCTTGACTACGAGCAGTACTTC. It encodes CASSLGGLDYEQYF.

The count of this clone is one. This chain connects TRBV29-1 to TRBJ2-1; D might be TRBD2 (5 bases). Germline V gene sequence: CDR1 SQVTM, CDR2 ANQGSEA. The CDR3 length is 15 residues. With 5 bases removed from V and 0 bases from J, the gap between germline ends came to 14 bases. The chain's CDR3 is CSVRLGSLSYNEQFF. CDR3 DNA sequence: TGCAGCGTTCGGCTGGGGAGTCTCTCCTACAATGAGCAGTTCTTC.

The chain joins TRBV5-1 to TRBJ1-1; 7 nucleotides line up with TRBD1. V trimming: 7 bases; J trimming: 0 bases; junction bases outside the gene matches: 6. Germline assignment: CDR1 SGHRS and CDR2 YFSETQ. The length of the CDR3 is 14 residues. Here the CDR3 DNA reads TGCGCCAGCCGACCGGGACAGATGAACACTGAAGCTTTCTTT. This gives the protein CASRPGQMNTEAFF.

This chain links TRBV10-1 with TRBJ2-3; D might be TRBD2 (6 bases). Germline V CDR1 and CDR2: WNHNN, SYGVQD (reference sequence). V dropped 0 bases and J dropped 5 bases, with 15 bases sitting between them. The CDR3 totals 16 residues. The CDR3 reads CASSESVGLGVDTQYF. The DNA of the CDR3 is TGCGCCAGCAGTGAGTCGGTGGGACTTGGGGTAGATACGCAGTATTTT.

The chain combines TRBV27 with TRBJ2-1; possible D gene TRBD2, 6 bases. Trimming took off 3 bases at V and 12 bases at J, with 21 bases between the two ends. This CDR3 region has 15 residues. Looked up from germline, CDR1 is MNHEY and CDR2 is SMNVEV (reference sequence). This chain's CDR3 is CASSFKASAIQGQFF. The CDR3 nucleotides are TGTGCCAGCAGTTTCAAGGCTAGCGCCATCCAGGGGCAGTTCTTC.

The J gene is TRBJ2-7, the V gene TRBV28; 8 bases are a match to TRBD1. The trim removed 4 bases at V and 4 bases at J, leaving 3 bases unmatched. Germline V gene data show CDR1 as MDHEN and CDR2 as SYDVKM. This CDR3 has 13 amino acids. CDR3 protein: CASSSDRVYEQYF. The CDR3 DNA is TGTGCCAGCAGTTCGGACAGGGTATACGAGCAGTACTTC.

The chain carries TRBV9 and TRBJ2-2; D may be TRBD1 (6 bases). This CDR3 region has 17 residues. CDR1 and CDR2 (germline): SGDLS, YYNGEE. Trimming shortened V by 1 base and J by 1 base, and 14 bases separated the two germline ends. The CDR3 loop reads CASSVSTGRMNTGELFF. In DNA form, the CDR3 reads TGTGCCAGCAGCGTAAGCACAGGGAGAATGAACACCGGGGAGCTGTTTTTT. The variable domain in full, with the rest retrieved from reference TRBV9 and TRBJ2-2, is DSGVTQTPKHLITATGQRVTLRCSPRSGDLSVYWYQQSLDQGLQFLIQYYNGEERAKGNILERFSAQQFPDLHSELNLSSLELGDSALYFCASSVSTGRMNTGELFFGEGSRLTVL.

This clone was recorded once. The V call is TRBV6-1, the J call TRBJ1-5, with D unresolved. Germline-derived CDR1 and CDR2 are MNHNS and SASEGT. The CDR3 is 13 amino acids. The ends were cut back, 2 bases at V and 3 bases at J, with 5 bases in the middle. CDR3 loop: CASSESDNQPQHF. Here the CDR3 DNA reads TGTGCCAGCAGTGAAAGTGACAATCAGCCCCAGCATTTT.

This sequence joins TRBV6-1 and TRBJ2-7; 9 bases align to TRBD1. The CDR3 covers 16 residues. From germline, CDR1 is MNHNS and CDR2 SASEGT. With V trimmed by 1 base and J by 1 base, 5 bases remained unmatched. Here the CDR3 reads CASSEVTGGASYEQYF. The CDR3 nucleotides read TGTGCCAGCAGTGAAGTTACAGGGGGCGCTTCCTACGAGCAGTACTTC.

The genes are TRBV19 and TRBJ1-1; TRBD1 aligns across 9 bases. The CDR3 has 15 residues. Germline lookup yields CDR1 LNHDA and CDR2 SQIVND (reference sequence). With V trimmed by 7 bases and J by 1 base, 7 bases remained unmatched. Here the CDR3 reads CASKLMGQGNTEAFF. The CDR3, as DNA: TGTGCCAGTAAGCTGATGGGACAGGGGAACACTGAAGCTTTCTTT.

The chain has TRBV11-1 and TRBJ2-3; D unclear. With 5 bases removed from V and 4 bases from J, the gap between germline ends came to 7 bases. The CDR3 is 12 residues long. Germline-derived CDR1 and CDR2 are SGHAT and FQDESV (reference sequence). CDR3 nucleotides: TGTGCCAGCAGCGACAACCCAGATACGCAGTATTTT. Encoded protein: CASSDNPDTQYF.

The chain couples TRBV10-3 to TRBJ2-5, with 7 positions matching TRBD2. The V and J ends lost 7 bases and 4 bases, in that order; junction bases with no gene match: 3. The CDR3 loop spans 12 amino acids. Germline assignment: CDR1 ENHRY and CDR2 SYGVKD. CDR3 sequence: CAIKGGGETQYF. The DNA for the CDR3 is TGTGCCATCAAAGGCGGGGGAGAGACCCAGTACTTC.

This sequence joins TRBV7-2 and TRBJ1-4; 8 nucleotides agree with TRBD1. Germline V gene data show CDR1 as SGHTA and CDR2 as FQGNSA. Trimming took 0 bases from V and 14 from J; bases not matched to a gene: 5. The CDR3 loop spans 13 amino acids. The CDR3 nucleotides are TGTGCCAGCAGCTTAGCCTGGGGACAGGTCCTGTTTTTT. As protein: CASSLAWGQVLFF.

CDR3 in DNA: TGTGCCAGTAGCACAATAAACTATGGCTACACCTTC. Translated, it gives CASSTINYGYTF. This chain connects TRBV19 to TRBJ1-2; D not certain. CDR1 and CDR2 (germline): LNHDA, SQIVND (reference sequence). V lost 6 bases and J lost 2, with 7 bases in between. This CDR3 is 12 amino acids long.

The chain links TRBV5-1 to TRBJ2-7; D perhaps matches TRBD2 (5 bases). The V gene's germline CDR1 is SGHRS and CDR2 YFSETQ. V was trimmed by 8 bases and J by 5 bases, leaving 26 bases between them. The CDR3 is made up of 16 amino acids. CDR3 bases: TGCGCCAGTTCGTTATTACTAGGAACCTCCCTCCACGAGCAGTACTTC. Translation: CASSLLLGTSLHEQYF. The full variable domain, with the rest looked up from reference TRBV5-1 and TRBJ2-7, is KAGVTQTPRYLIKTRGQQVTLSCSPISGHRSVSWYQQTPGQGLQFLFEYFSETQRNKGNFPGRFSGRQFSNSRSEMNVSTLELGDSALYLCASSLLLGTSLHEQYFGPGTRLTVT.